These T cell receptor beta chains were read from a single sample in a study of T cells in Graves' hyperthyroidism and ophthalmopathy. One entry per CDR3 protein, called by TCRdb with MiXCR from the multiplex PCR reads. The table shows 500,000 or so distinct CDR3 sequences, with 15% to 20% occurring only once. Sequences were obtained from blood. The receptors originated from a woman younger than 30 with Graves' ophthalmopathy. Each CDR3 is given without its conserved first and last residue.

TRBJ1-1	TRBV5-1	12	ASSGGQGNTEAF
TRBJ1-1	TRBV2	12	ASSAPDRGFEAF
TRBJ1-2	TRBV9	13	ASSLGPPTNYGYT
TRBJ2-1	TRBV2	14	ASITPEARSYNEQF
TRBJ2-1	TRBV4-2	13	ASSQARSSYNEQF
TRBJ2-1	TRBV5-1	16	ASSLANDDGRAGNEQF
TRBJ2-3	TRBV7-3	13	ASSNTGAGTDTQY
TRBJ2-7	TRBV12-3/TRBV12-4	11	ASSLRTAYEQY
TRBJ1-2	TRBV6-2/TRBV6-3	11	ATKVPENYGYT
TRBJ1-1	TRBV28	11	ASSLPGTAKAF
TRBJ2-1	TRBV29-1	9	SLGRNHEQF
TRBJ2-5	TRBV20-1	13	SARLAGGQSVTQY
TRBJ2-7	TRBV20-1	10	SARDGAVTRY
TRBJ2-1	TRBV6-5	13	ASSRDRVSYNEQF
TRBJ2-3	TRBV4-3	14	ASSQDSRGRSDTQY
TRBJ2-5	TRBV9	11	ASSVEDGETQY
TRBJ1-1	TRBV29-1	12	SVGFRGFGTEAF
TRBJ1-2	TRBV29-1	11	SVELVPGYGYT
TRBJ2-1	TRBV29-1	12	SAAGGRTYNEQF
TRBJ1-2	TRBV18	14	ASSPPVVGFYYGYT
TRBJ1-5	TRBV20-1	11	SAGRRSNQPQH
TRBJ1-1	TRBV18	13	ASSPGTGVGTEAF
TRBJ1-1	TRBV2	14	ASSENSGIGNTEAF